The 32 T cell receptor beta chains below all came from one sample that was sequenced in a study of neurological immune-mediated disorders (dated by TCRdb to between 2018 and 2021). The library was obtained by 5' RACE. TCRdb records Illumina HiSeq 2500 as the sequencer. The public reads were run again by TCRdb, first through fastp at Q25 and then through MiXCR, and only productive beta chains were kept. Entries that share a CDR3 protein sequence are merged under the most common genes and DNA. A total of about 84,000 distinct CDR3 sequences appear in this sample, about a tenth of them only once. More than 1.5% of the sample is taken by the ten largest. Sequenced input: PBMCs. The origin of the receptors is a man aged 40-49 years in good health.

This clonotype was recorded many times. The chain has TRBV20-1 and TRBJ2-1; perhaps TRBD1 as D (7 bases). V lost 5 bases to trimming and J lost 7 bases, with 21 bases between them. This CDR3 region has 15 residues. CDR1 DFQATT and CDR2 SNEGSKA come from the germline V gene (reference sequence). Written as DNA, the CDR3 is TGCAGTGCTTCACTTCGGGGCAGGGGGAGGAATGAGCAGTTCTTC. Encoded protein: CSASLRGRGRNEQFF.

V usage is TRBV10-3 and J usage is TRBJ1-1; D gene ambiguous. The V gene's germline CDR1 is ENHRY and CDR2 SYGVKD. CDR3 size: 14 residues. V lost 0 bases to trimming and J lost 7 bases, with 12 bases between them. Written as DNA, the CDR3 is TGTGCCATCAGTGAGTCGCGGGCTCGGATTGAAGCTTTCTTT. Protein product: CAISESRARIEAFF.

At least ten counts were recorded for this clonotype. This rearrangement joins TRBV3-1 to TRBJ1-1; D is unresolved. Germline CDR1 and CDR2: LGHDT and YNNKEL (reference sequence). The CDR3 is 15 residues long. V lost 4 bases to trimming and J lost 3 bases, with 15 bases between them. The CDR3 nucleotides read TGTGCCAGCAGCCCTGGCGTTGTCACCCACACTGAAGCTTTCTTT. Translating gives CASSPGVVTHTEAFF. Full variable domain (rest looked up from reference TRBV3-1 and TRBJ1-1): DTAVSQTPKYLVTQMGNDKSIKCEQNLGHDTMYWYKQDSKKFLKIMFSYNNKELIINETVPNRFSPKSPDKAHLNLHINSLELGDSAVYFCASSPGVVTHTEAFFGQGTRLTVV.

With regard to this clonotype: A read error may produce the germline difference seen at one junction end. The rearrangement links TRBV10-3 to TRBJ1-1; D is unresolved. The CDR3 length is 12 residues. CDR1 ENHRY and CDR2 SYGVKD come from the germline V gene. The chain's CDR3 is CATLSGVGEDFF. The CDR3 DNA is TGTGCCACCCTATCGGGCGTAGGAGAAGATTTCTTT.

The table lists this clonotype with many counts. This chain connects TRBV5-1 to TRBJ2-1, with TRBD1 identical over 9 bases. V dropped 0 bases and J dropped 6; count of bases not matched to a gene: 4. Germline V gene lookup returns CDR1 SGHRS and CDR2 YFSETQ. The CDR3 extends over 15 amino acids. The CDR3 nucleotides read TGCGCCAGCAGCTTGGACAGGGGGCCCGGCAATGAGCAGTTCTTC. It translates to CASSLDRGPGNEQFF.

This clonotype was recorded many times. The chain combines TRBV5-1 with TRBJ1-1, with D uncertain. This CDR3 is 14 amino acids long. The V gene's germline CDR1 is SGHRS and CDR2 YFSETQ. Deletions cut 0 bases from V and 1 base from J, with 7 bases between. In DNA form, the CDR3 reads TGCGCCAGCAGCTTGGCCACCTCGAACACTGAAGCTTTCTTT. Translated, it gives CASSLATSNTEAFF. The full variable domain, in which reference TRBV5-1 and TRBJ1-1 provide the parts outside the CDR3, is KAGVTQTPRYLIKTRGQQVTLSCSPISGHRSVSWYQQTPGQGLQFLFEYFSETQRNKGNFPGRFSGRQFSNSRSEMNVSTLELGDSALYLCASSLATSNTEAFFGQGTRLTVV.

This clonotype showed up many times. This chain links TRBV28 with TRBJ2-5; D may be TRBD2 (6 bases). CDR3 length: 16 residues. The germline CDR1 and CDR2 sequences are MDHEN and SYDVKM. V was cut by 10 bases and J by 4 bases, with 25 bases left in between. CDR3 DNA: TGTGCCACCGAGATGCCAATTGACGGGAGCGGAGAGACCCAGTACTTC. The encoded protein is CATEMPIDGSGETQYF. Together with reference TRBV28 and TRBJ2-5, the CDR3 gives the full variable domain: DVKVTQSSRYLVKRTGEKVFLECVQDMDHENMFWYRQDPGLGLRLIYFSYDVKMKEKGDIPEGYSVSREKKERFSLILESASTNQTSMYLCATEMPIDGSGETQYFGPGTRLLVL.

This clonotype has at least ten counts. The gene calls are TRBV6-6 and TRBJ1-6; the match to TRBD1 covers 10 bases. J was trimmed by 7 bases and V by 10 bases; bases with no gene match: 10. The V gene's germline CDR1 is MNHNY and CDR2 SVGAGI (reference sequence). The CDR3 is 15 amino acids. CDR3 in DNA: TGTGCCACTTACGGGGGACAGGGGTTAAATTCACCCCTCCACTTT. This codes for CATYGGQGLNSPLHF.

This clonotype is medium-sized (0.01 to 0.1%). The chain is built from TRBV28 and TRBJ1-5, with a weak D call TRBD1 (5 bases). V was cut by 5 bases and J by 0 bases, with 26 bases left in between. CDR1 MDHEN and CDR2 SYDVKM come from the germline V gene. The CDR3 extends over 20 amino acids. CDR3 in amino acids: CASSKHEDSRIFYSNQPQHF. In DNA form, the CDR3 reads TGTGCCAGCAGTAAACACGAAGACAGCCGGATATTCTATAGCAATCAGCCCCAGCATTTT. The whole variable domain, filled in from reference TRBV28 and TRBJ1-5, reads DVKVTQSSRYLVKRTGEKVFLECVQDMDHENMFWYRQDPGLGLRLIYFSYDVKMKEKGDIPEGYSVSREKKERFSLILESASTNQTSMYLCASSKHEDSRIFYSNQPQHFGDGTRLSIL.

This clonotype was detected many times. The chain employs TRBV12-3 or TRBV12-4 and TRBJ2-1; D is perhaps TRBD1 (6 bases). The CDR3 sequence is 16 residues long. V was pared by 6 bases and J by 3 bases, with 18 bases between. The CDR3 is CASRAEGHRDYNEQFF. The CDR3 nucleotides are TGTGCCAGCAGAGCAGAGGGACATAGAGACTACAATGAGCAGTTCTTC.

This clonotype was seen repeatedly, ten times or more. The genes are TRBV5-1 and TRBJ1-1, with 10 bases aligning to TRBD1. The germline V gene encodes CDR1 SGHRS and CDR2 YFSETQ. The V and J ends lost 3 bases and 4 bases, in that order; junction bases with no gene match: 3. The CDR3 contains 14 residues. The CDR3: CASSSWTGGTEAFF. The CDR3 DNA is TGCGCCAGCAGCTCCTGGACAGGGGGCACTGAAGCTTTCTTT.

Many counts were recorded for this clonotype. The genes are TRBV3-1 and TRBJ2-2; tentatively, D is TRBD2 (6 bases). This CDR3 comprises 16 residues. The V gene lost 4 bases and the J gene lost 6 bases, with 18 bases spanning the gap. CDR1 is LGHDT and CDR2 is YNNKEL in the germline V gene (reference sequence). CDR3 DNA sequence: TGTGCCAGCAGCCTATTCTGGACGGGGGAGGCCGGGGAGCTGTTTTTT. It specifies CASSLFWTGEAGELFF.

This clonotype was counted ten times or more. The chain has TRBV12-3 or TRBV12-4 and TRBJ2-5; 11 bases are a match to TRBD2. The V segment lost 4 bases and the J segment 11 bases; nucleotides outside the gene matches: 9. The CDR3 totals 14 residues. CDR3 amino acids: CASSSSTTSGVQYF. In DNA form, the CDR3 reads TGTGCCAGCAGTTCTTCAACGACTAGCGGGGTACAGTACTTC.

This chain connects TRBV9 to TRBJ2-1; D might be TRBD2 (5 bases). The CDR3 contains 17 residues. The V end was cut by 0 bases, the J end by 9 bases, with 22 bases between. Germline V lookup: CDR1 SGDLS, CDR2 YYNGEE. CDR3 loop: CASSVAPDASPISEQFF. CDR3 bases: TGTGCCAGCAGCGTAGCTCCGGATGCTAGCCCTATCAGTGAGCAGTTCTTC.

This clonotype was seen many times. The chain employs TRBV20-1 and TRBJ2-7; 16 positions agree with TRBD2. CDR3 length: 17 amino acids. Germline V CDR1 and CDR2: DFQATT, SNEGSKA (reference sequence). Trimming removed 5 bases from V and 2 bases from J; junction bases left unmatched: 9. The CDR3 bases are TGCAGTGCTCTTGGGACTAGCGGGAGGGAAATAGCCTACGAGCAGTACTTC. Protein sequence: CSALGTSGREIAYEQYF.

This clonotype was counted at least ten times. The rearrangement links TRBV5-5 to TRBJ2-3; D possibly corresponds to TRBD1 (6 bases). The CDR3 loop spans 15 amino acids. Trimming pared 0 bases from V and 10 bases from J, leaving 18 bases between. In germline, CDR1 is SGHKS, CDR2 YYEKEE (reference sequence). The CDR3 region has the DNA TGTGCCAGCAGCTTGGAGGACAGTTCACAGCTAGCGCAGTATTTT. It encodes CASSLEDSSQLAQYF.

This clonotype was seen at least ten times. The chain carries TRBV4-2 and TRBJ2-5; D is perhaps TRBD2 (5 bases). With 1 base removed from V and 3 bases from J, the gap between germline ends came to 12 bases. Looked up from germline, CDR1 is LGHNA and CDR2 is YNFKEQ. This CDR3 spans 15 amino acids. Here the CDR3 reads CASSQGASGEETQYF. The CDR3 coding sequence is TGTGCCAGCAGCCAAGGGGCAAGCGGAGAAGAGACCCAGTACTTC.

This clonotype was recorded at least ten times. The J gene is TRBJ2-1, the V gene TRBV7-6, with TRBD2 matching 11 bases. Germline CDR1 SGHVS, CDR2 FNYEAQ. Germline trimming cut 5 bases from V and 14 bases from J; bases unmatched to any gene: 8. The CDR3 consists of 13 residues. The CDR3 coding sequence is TGTGCCAGCAGCCGTGGACTAGCGGGTCCTGAGTTCTTC. It specifies CASSRGLAGPEFF.

This clonotype appeared many times. V and J are TRBV20-1 and TRBJ2-7; the D gene could be TRBD1 or TRBD2 (6 bases each). From germline, CDR1 is DFQATT and CDR2 SNEGSKA (reference sequence). Deletions cut 5 bases from V and 2 bases from J, with 16 bases between. The CDR3 is 14 amino acids. CDR3 amino acids: CSAGGGGITYEQYF. The CDR3 DNA is TGCAGTGCTGGGGGCGGAGGGATTACCTACGAGCAGTACTTC.

This clonotype was recorded many times. J is TRBJ2-3 and V is TRBV5-1; perhaps D is TRBD1 or TRBD2 (5 bases each). The CDR3 sequence is 15 residues long. Germline V gene data show CDR1 as SGHRS and CDR2 as YFSETQ. The ends were cut back, 4 bases at V and 4 bases at J, with 16 bases in the middle. In DNA form, the CDR3 reads TGCGCCAGCAGCCGTTCCGGGACCAGTGCAGATACGCAGTATTTT. Protein sequence: CASSRSGTSADTQYF.

This clonotype was detected many times. This chain connects TRBV5-6 to TRBJ2-7; possibly TRBD1 or TRBD2 for D (5 bases each). The germline gives CDR1 SGHDT, CDR2 YYEEEE. V was shortened by 0 bases and J by 3 bases, with 10 bases between the two germline ends. The CDR3 is 14 amino acids. DNA of the CDR3: TGTGCCAGCAGCTTGGGGGGGTGGCACTACGAGCAGTACTTC. It yields the protein CASSLGGWHYEQYF.

In this sample, this clonotype turned up many times. The CDR3 sequence is CSVGGTTGANVLTF. The CDR3 coding sequence is TGCAGCGTTGGAGGAACAACTGGGGCCAACGTCCTGACTTTC. The rearrangement uses TRBV29-1 and TRBJ2-6; D call uncertain. The V end was cut by 4 bases, the J end by 2 bases, with 9 bases between. CDR3 length: 14 amino acids. From germline, CDR1 is SQVTM and CDR2 ANQGSEA.

This clonotype has ten or more counts. The chain links TRBV9 to TRBJ2-1, with 11 positions matching TRBD2. Germline assignment: CDR1 SGDLS and CDR2 YYNGEE. Germline trimming cut 0 bases from V and 8 bases from J; bases unmatched to any gene: 13. The CDR3 contains 18 residues. The CDR3 DNA sequence: TGTGCCAGCAGCGTAGCCGGGACTAGCGGAGGGATGGGCGATGAGCAGTTCTTC. It is translated as CASSVAGTSGGMGDEQFF.

This clonotype was detected ten times or more. The chain links TRBV5-1 to TRBJ2-3; 16 nucleotides line up with TRBD2. The CDR3 spans 17 residues. The V gene end was trimmed by 4 bases and the J gene end by 1 base; junction bases not matched to a gene: 3. Germline CDR1 reads SGHRS; CDR2 reads YFSETQ. CDR3 in DNA: TGCGCCAGCAGCCCGGGACTAGCGGGAGGGCGCACAGATACGCAGTATTTT. The encoded protein is CASSPGLAGGRTDTQYF. Full variable domain (rest looked up from reference TRBV5-1 and TRBJ2-3): KAGVTQTPRYLIKTRGQQVTLSCSPISGHRSVSWYQQTPGQGLQFLFEYFSETQRNKGNFPGRFSGRQFSNSRSEMNVSTLELGDSALYLCASSPGLAGGRTDTQYFGPGTRLTVL.

This clonotype was observed at least ten times. The rearrangement joins TRBV29-1 to TRBJ2-5, with a possible D match to TRBD2 (6 bases). Trimming took 2 bases from V and 6 from J, leaving 10 bases between them. This CDR3 has 12 amino acids. CDR1 and CDR2 (germline): SQVTM, ANQGSEA. The CDR3 loop reads CSVELARQTQYF. As DNA, the CDR3 is TGCAGCGTTGAACTAGCGAGACAGACCCAGTACTTC.

This clonotype has at least ten counts. This sequence joins TRBV12-3 or TRBV12-4 and TRBJ2-7; either TRBD1 or TRBD2 may fit D (5 bases each). Trimming cost V 6 bases and J 7 bases, with 22 bases left between them. The CDR3 is 15 residues long. Here the CDR3 reads CASRFSRVGSGEQYF. The CDR3 bases are TGTGCCAGCAGGTTTAGCAGGGTCGGCTCGGGAGAGCAGTACTTC.

This clonotype was counted at least ten times. This rearrangement joins TRBV29-1 to TRBJ2-7; D assignment may be TRBD1 or TRBD2 (5 bases each). V was trimmed by 4 bases and J by 0 bases, leaving 19 bases between them. The CDR3 has 16 residues. Germline assignment: CDR1 SQVTM and CDR2 ANQGSEA. The CDR3 coding sequence is TGCAGCGTTGCCCCCTGGTTCGGGACGGGCTCCTACGAGCAGTACTTC. It encodes CSVAPWFGTGSYEQYF.

For this clonotype: One end of the junction does not line up with germline, which may come from a read error. The V call is TRBV7-7, the J call TRBJ2-1, with 7 bases aligning to TRBD1. The germline V gene encodes CDR1 SSHAT and CDR2 FNYEAQ (reference sequence). The CDR3 is 15 amino acids. The CDR3 loop is CASSRGGYKNNEQFF. CDR3 nucleotide sequence: TGTGCTAGCAGCAGAGGGGGCTACAAAAACAATGAGCAGTTCTTC.

At least ten counts were recorded for this clonotype. The chain carries TRBV6-1 and TRBJ1-1, with D possibly TRBD1 on 6 matching bases. The germline gives CDR1 MNHNS, CDR2 SASEGT. Trimming pared 11 bases from V and 4 bases from J, leaving 17 bases between. The CDR3 has 13 amino acids. Here the CDR3 reads CAGRGGQRTEAFF. CDR3 sequence (DNA): TGTGCCGGACGTGGGGGCCAACGCACTGAAGCTTTCTTT.

This clonotype was recorded many times. The chain joins TRBV6-5 to TRBJ2-7; 10 bases match TRBD1. CDR1 is MNHEY, CDR2 SVGAGI, per germline. CDR3 length equals 15 residues. The V gene end was trimmed by 4 bases and the J gene end by 2 bases; junction bases not matched to a gene: 5. CDR3 amino acids: CASSFWDRGTYEQYF. CDR3 bases: TGTGCCAGCAGTTTTTGGGACAGGGGAACCTACGAGCAGTACTTC.

This clonotype was detected a few times. This chain joins TRBV25-1 and TRBJ1-4; D may be TRBD1 (5 bases). Trimming took off 8 bases at V and 5 bases at J, with 12 bases between the two ends. The CDR3 runs 13 residues. CDR1 and CDR2 from the germline V gene are MGHDK and SYGVNS. The CDR3 sequence is CASRGVSNEKLFF. CDR3 nucleotide sequence: TGTGCCAGCCGGGGGGTATCGAATGAAAAACTGTTTTTT.

This clonotype has ten or more counts. The chain employs TRBV5-6 and TRBJ2-1; weak D call: TRBD1 (7 bases). This CDR3 comprises 15 residues. V lost 5 bases to trimming and J lost 4 bases, with 16 bases between them. Germline values: CDR1 SGHDT, CDR2 YYEEEE. CDR3 protein: CASSPPGGLYNEQFF. For the CDR3, the DNA is TGTGCCAGCAGTCCGCCAGGGGGGCTTTACAATGAGCAGTTCTTC.